This TCR beta chain was obtained from a study of early T cells in non-severe SARS-CoV-2 infection. This CDR3 region has 16 residues. V lost 6 bases to trimming and J lost 7 bases; unmatched junction nucleotides: 14. The germline V gene encodes CDR1 DFQATT and CDR2 SNEGSKA (reference sequence). One entry per CDR3 protein results from TCRdb running MiXCR on the 5' RACE reads. Among about 90,000 distinct CDR3 sequences listed, approximately 12% were seen once. The sequence was collected from an adult who was a healthcare worker with PCR-confirmed SARS-CoV-2 infection or an uninfected control (not recorded which). Sequencing was performed on whole blood, taken at baseline. The chain carries TRBV20-1 and TRBJ2-1; 11 bases fit TRBD2. DNA for the CDR3: TGCAGTGCCGCGGGGGCACTAGCGGGAGATCAGAATGAGCAGTTCTTC. Translation: CSAAGALAGDQNEQFF.